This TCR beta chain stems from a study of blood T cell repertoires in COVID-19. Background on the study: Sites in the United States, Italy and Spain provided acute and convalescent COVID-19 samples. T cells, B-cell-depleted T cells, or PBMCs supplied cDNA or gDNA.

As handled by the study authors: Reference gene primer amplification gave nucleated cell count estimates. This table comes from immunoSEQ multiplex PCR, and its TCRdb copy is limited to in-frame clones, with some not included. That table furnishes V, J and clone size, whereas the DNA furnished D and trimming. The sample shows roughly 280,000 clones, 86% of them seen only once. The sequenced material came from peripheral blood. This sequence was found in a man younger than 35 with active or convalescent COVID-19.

The CDR3 here is CASSSGGGAEAFF. The CDR3 DNA is TGTGCCAGCAGTTCCGGGGGAGGGGCTGAAGCTTTCTTT. The rearrangement joins TRBV6-5 to TRBJ1-1; perhaps TRBD1 as D (5 bases). V lost 4 bases to trimming and J lost 6 bases, with 12 bases between them. This CDR3 has 13 amino acids. Germline CDR1 is MNHEY and CDR2 is SVGAGI.